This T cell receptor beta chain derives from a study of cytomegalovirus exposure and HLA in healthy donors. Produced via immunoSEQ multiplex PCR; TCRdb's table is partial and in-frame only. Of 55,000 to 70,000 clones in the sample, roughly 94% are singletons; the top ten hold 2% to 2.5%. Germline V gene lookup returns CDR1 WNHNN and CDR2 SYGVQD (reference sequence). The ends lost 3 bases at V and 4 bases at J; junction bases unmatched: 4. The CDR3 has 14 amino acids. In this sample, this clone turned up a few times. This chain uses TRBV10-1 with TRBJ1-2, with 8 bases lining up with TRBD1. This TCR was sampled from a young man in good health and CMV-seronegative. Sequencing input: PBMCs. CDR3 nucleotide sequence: TGCGCCAGCAGTGAAGACAGGGGACCCTATGGCTACACCTTC. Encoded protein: CASSEDRGPYGYTF.